This TCR beta chain derives from a study of T cells after yellow fever vaccination. This CDR3 has 15 amino acids. Germline V gene sequence: CDR1 ENHRY, CDR2 SYGVKD. TCRdb ran MiXCR on the 5' RACE reads and lists one entry per CDR3 protein. The sample yields 150,000 to 200,000 distinct CDR3 sequences, around 9.7% seen once. This clonotype was seen a few times. One end of the junction does not line up with germline, which may come from a read error. This chain links TRBV10-3 with TRBJ2-1; 13 bases agree with TRBD2. This material consisted of CD8+ T cells sorted from PBMCs, taken 45 days after the yellow fever booster vaccination. The TCR comes from a man in his late teens or twenties who received the YFV17D yellow fever vaccine. CDR3 in amino acids: CATTGTSGEYNEEFF. CDR3 in DNA: TGTGCCACCACCGGGACTAGCGGGGAATACAATGAGGAGTTCTTC.